This T cell receptor beta chain was captured by sequencing in a study of blood T cell repertoires in COVID-19. Study-level information: The United States, Italy and Spain were the sources of the acute and convalescent COVID-19 samples. T cells, B-cell-depleted T cells, or PBMCs provided the cDNA or gDNA that served as material.

The CDR3 length is 12 residues. V dropped 0 bases and J dropped 10 bases, with 7 bases sitting between them. Per germline, CDR1 SGHTA and CDR2 FQGNSA. Per the study methods: The assay estimated nucleated cells by amplifying reference gene primers. Generated by immunoSEQ multiplex PCR, the TCRdb table keeps only in-frame clones and is missing some. V and J calls and clone size come straight from that table; D and trimming were deduced from the DNA. The sample lists 250,000 or so clones, 85% to 90% occurring once. The J gene is TRBJ2-1, the V gene TRBV7-2; D is undetermined. The clonotype was recovered from a woman aged 70 to 79 with active or convalescent COVID-19. Material for sequencing was peripheral blood. This CDR3 reads CASSLAGREQFF. CDR3 coding DNA: TGTGCCAGCAGCTTAGCCGGCAGGGAGCAGTTCTTC.